This TCR beta chain derives from a study of identical twins (TCRdb year 2016). Study-level background: TCR alpha and beta repertoires from monozygotic twins, unrelated adults of various ages and cord blood were deep-sequenced to test whether fetal clonotypes persist. Replicate twin experiments were performed at different times using different library preparation protocols to rule out contamination. General conclusions and limits of the study: Conclusions relied on cross-sectional statistical analysis, since the same donors could not be followed over many years. Compared with coincidental sharing between unrelated individuals, an excess of low generation-probability sequences was observed among out-of-frame TCR alpha sequences shared between twins. Excess twin sharing in beta out-of-frame sequences was weaker because fewer shared sequences lowered the signal-to-noise ratio. Out-of-frame TCR alpha sharing in monozygotic twins was systematically underestimated by recombination models, whereas sharing between unrelated individuals was in agreement with the recombination models. Invariant T cells such as MAIT and iNKT could partly confound zero-insertion analyses, though diverse VJ usage argued against this for most clonotypes. Abundant cord blood beta clonotypes carried fewer insertions; young adult naive repertoires showed a weaker similar trend, while memory repertoires showed none.

To prepare the library, 5' RACE was applied. The instrument was an Illumina HiSeq 2000. Template switching added a universal primer binding site, and the final cDNA carried a unique molecular identifier that allowed TCR cDNA molecules to be counted accurately. First-strand cDNA for TCR alpha and beta chains was synthesized from specific primers in the conserved constant-segment region. To control for contamination, each cDNA library was double barcoded with a SMART-Mk sample barcode plus Illumina barcodes. TruSeq adapter sequences, together with Illumina sample barcodes, were added in two successive PCR steps. The Illumina HiSeq platform was used with custom primers to sequence TCR alpha and beta cDNA libraries. The paper's processing steps were these. Raw reads were processed with MiGEC to extract unique molecular identifiers, and MiXCR was used to determine CDR3 positions. For each individual, recombination models were inferred using an EM algorithm with the repgenHMM and IGoR tools. Shared clonotypes were analyzed with the tcR package in R, and sharing was normalized by the product of cloneset sizes. Out-of-frame nonproductive sequences were analyzed to study raw recombination free of thymic and clonal selection effects. Through fastp at Q25 and MiXCR, TCRdb rebuilt clones from the public reads, retaining in-frame beta chains. Rows with one shared CDR3 protein collapse into an entry with the most common genes and DNA. None of the V and J calls come from the authors' own analysis; TCRdb made them. This sample is represented by 500,000 to 650,000 distinct CDR3 sequences; less than 9% of them were singletons. The ten largest clones take up less than 2% of the sample.

All donors were healthy Caucasians. The twin cohort comprised three pairs of female monozygotic twins, all aged roughly 18 to 30 years. The RNA used for TCR libraries was isolated from peripheral blood mononuclear cells. The CDR3 goes from the cysteine to the phenylalanine over 17 residues. The DNA shown is the 51-base CDR3, in frame from base 1. As encoded in the germline V gene, CDR1 is SGHRS while CDR2 is YFSETQ. V and J are truncated by 1 base and 1 base respectively, leaving an intervening sequence of 17 bases. The table lists this clonotype with a few counts. The clone's antigen remains unknown. Within one base of it there is no much larger clone, and no base qualities were kept. These data are also associated with another study on yellow fever vaccine responses in identical twins. As noted in the second study: According to the authors, the vaccine-induced T cell response in identical twins seemed to be partly convergent and partly specific to each individual. The study precisely tracked vaccine-responding T cell clones in identical twins.

This TCR was sampled from a woman aged 18-29 years in good health. Sequencing used PBMCs. This chain is built from TRBV5-1 and TRBJ1-1; no D gene call is confident. CDR3 region: CASSLYSAEAGNTEAFF. In nucleotide form, the sequence is TGCGCCAGCAGCTTGTACAGTGCCGAAGCGGGGAACACTGAAGCTTTCTTT. Supplemented by the reference TRBV5-1 and TRBJ1-1 proteins around the CDR3, the complete variable domain is KAGVTQTPRYLIKTRGQQVTLSCSPISGHRSVSWYQQTPGQGLQFLFEYFSETQRNKGNFPGRFSGRQFSNSRSEMNVSTLELGDSALYLCASSLYSAEAGNTEAFFGQGTRLTVV.